This entry lists 3 T cell receptor beta chains sequenced from one sample in a study of T cells after yellow fever vaccination. TCRdb used MiXCR to reprocess the 5' RACE reads, holding one entry per CDR3 protein. Of 550,000 to 750,000 distinct CDR3 sequences detected, about 13% appear once; the ten largest clones hold more than 13%. Sequenced here: PBMCs, sampled on the day of the yellow fever booster vaccination. These receptor sequences come from a man aged 30-40 years who received the YFV17D yellow fever vaccine.

This sequence joins TRBV12-3 or TRBV12-4 and TRBJ2-3; 9 bases align to TRBD2. The V segment lost 6 bases and the J segment 2 bases; nucleotides outside the gene matches: 21. The CDR3 is 20 residues long. CDR3 region: CASRSFGIPGLAQYTDTQYF. CDR3 DNA: TGTGCCAGCAGATCATTCGGAATCCCGGGACTAGCACAATACACAGATACGCAGTATTTT.

This clonotype has more than one count but fewer than ten. The chain couples TRBV18 to TRBJ2-5, with D hard to call. The CDR3 covers 15 residues. Germline loops: CDR1 KGHSH, CDR2 LQKENI. V was shortened by 6 bases and J by 5 bases, with 19 bases between the two germline ends. The CDR3 nucleotides are TGTGCCAGCTCGATTAACCTAGACAAACCGGAGACCCAGTACTTC. It yields the protein CASSINLDKPETQYF.

The V and J genes are TRBV7-4 and TRBJ2-2; no clear D gene. V was cut by 4 bases and J by 7 bases, with 7 bases left in between. The CDR3 is 12 amino acids. Germline lookup yields CDR1 SGHVT and CDR2 SQSDAQ. The CDR3 reads CASSYQSGELFF. CDR3 DNA sequence: TGTGCCAGCAGCTACCAAAGCGGGGAGCTGTTTTTT.